These 7 T cell receptor beta chains share one sample of origin, sequenced in a study of tumor and adjacent non-tumor tissue in lung cancer. TCRbeta libraries were built with three rounds of nested PCR, modified from ARM-PCR. TCRdb analysed the multiplex PCR reads with MiXCR anew, one entry per CDR3 protein. The profile covers 55,000 to 70,000 distinct CDR3 sequences, with just under 60% appearing a single time and 20% to 25% taken by the ten largest. No cell sorting was done before RNA was extracted from the tissue. Material for sequencing was lung tumor tissue. The source of these receptors is a man in his fifties or sixties with non-small cell lung cancer.

This clonotype was counted ten times or more. DNA of the CDR3: TGTGCCAGCAGCTTAGTAGGCGGGGGCACAGATACGCAGTATTTT. This codes for CASSLVGGGTDTQYF. The V and J genes are TRBV11-2 and TRBJ2-3; weak D call: TRBD2 (6 bases). V lost 1 base to trimming and J lost 1 base, with 9 bases between them. The germline CDR1 and CDR2 sequences are SGHAT and FQNNGV. The CDR3 totals 15 residues.

The V gene is TRBV28, the J gene TRBJ2-7; D might be TRBD2 (5 bases). V shed 5 bases and J shed 0 bases, with 8 bases lying between them. CDR3 length: 13 amino acids. Germline lookup yields CDR1 MDHEN and CDR2 SYDVKM. CDR3 coding DNA: TGTGCCAGCAGTCCAGCGGTCTCCTACGAGCAGTACTTC. Protein: CASSPAVSYEQYF.

Notes on this clonotype: A much larger clone is a single base away; this may be a read error. CDR3 bases: TGTGCCAGCAGCTTAGGAGGGGCGATGTATGAGCAGTTCTTC. Protein sequence: CASSLGGAMYEQFF. This sequence joins TRBV7-8 and TRBJ2-1; tentatively, D is TRBD1 or TRBD2 (5 bases each). The CDR3 contains 14 residues. CDR1 SGHVS and CDR2 FQNEAQ come from the germline V gene. With 1 base removed from V and 8 bases from J, the gap between germline ends came to 12 bases.

This clonotype has just a few counts. The chain has TRBV28 and TRBJ1-1; no definite D call. Germline V gene sequence: CDR1 MDHEN, CDR2 SYDVKM. This CDR3 is built from 13 residues. V lost 3 bases and J 3 bases, leaving 8 bases between the germline ends. Here the CDR3 DNA reads TGTGCCAGCAGTTTGCCCCAAGACACTGAAGCTTTCTTT. Its protein product is CASSLPQDTEAFF. The whole variable domain, remainder taken from reference TRBV28 and TRBJ1-1, is DVKVTQSSRYLVKRTGEKVFLECVQDMDHENMFWYRQDPGLGLRLIYFSYDVKMKEKGDIPEGYSVSREKKERFSLILESASTNQTSMYLCASSLPQDTEAFFGQGTRLTVV.

Turning to this clonotype: The junction departs from the called germline gene at one end, perhaps through a read error. The chain combines TRBV20-1 with TRBJ2-1; 7 bases line up with TRBD2. The CDR3 loop spans 16 amino acids. The germline V gene has CDR1 DFQATT and CDR2 SNEGSKA (reference sequence). This chain's CDR3 is CSARDQSPGRYNVQFF. The CDR3 nucleotides are TGCAGTGCTAGAGATCAGAGCCCCGGGAGGTACAATGTGCAGTTCTTC.

In regard to this clonotype: This could be a read error, since a much larger clone is one nucleotide away. The genes are TRBV5-5 and TRBJ2-7, with no clear D. The length of the CDR3 is 15 residues. Trimming cost V 7 bases and J 0 bases, with 17 bases left between them. CDR1 is SGHKS, CDR2 YYEKEE, per germline (reference sequence). The CDR3 reads CASVPDNRSSYEQYF. The CDR3 DNA follows: TGTGCCAGCGTGCCCGATAACCGGAGCTCCTACGAGCAGTACTTC. Drawing the rest from reference TRBV5-5 and TRBJ2-7, the complete variable domain is DAGVTQSPTHLIKTRGQQVTLRCSPISGHKSVSWYQQVLGQGPQFIFQYYEKEERGRGNFPDRFSARQFPNYSSELNVNALLLGDSALYLCASVPDNRSSYEQYFGPGTRLTVT.

This clonotype was counted once. An end of the junction differs from the germline gene, which may be a read error. The chain uses TRBV7-9 and TRBJ1-1, with D tentatively TRBD1 (5 bases). Per germline, CDR1 SEHNR and CDR2 FQNEAQ (reference sequence). The CDR3 totals 17 residues. The CDR3 region is CVSSLGQGVRLDTEAFF. The CDR3 DNA follows: TGTGTCAGCAGCTTAGGGCAGGGAGTGCGCTTAGACACTGAAGCTTTCTTT.